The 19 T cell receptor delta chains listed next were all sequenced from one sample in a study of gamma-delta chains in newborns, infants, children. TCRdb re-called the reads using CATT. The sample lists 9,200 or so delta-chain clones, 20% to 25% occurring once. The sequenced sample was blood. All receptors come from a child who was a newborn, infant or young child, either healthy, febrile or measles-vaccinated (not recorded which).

DNA of the CDR3: TGTGCCTGTGACACAATACTCCGGTCCTGGGACACCCGACAGATGTTTTTC. It codes for CACDTILRSWDTRQMFF. The chain links TRDV2 to TRDJ3; D remains unclear. Trimming took off 1 base at V and 1 base at J, with 10 bases between the two ends. The germline V gene encodes CDR1 GEAIGNYY and CDR2 EKD. The length of the CDR3 is 17 residues.

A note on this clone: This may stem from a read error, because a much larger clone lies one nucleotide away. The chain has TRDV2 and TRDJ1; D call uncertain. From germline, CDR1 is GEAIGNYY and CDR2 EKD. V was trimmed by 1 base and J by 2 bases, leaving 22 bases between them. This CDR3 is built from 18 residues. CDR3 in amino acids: CACDTLINLLRETDKLIF. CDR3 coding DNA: TGTGCCTGTGACACTCTTATTAACTTACTGAGGGAGACCGATAAACTCATCTTT.

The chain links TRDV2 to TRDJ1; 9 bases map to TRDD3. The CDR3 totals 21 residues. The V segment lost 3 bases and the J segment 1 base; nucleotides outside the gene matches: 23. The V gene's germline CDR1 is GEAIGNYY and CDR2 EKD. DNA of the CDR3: TGTGCCTGTGACCGGGTCGCGACTCCCGACTTACTGGGGGAACGCACCGATAAACTCATCTTT. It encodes CACDRVATPDLLGERTDKLIF.

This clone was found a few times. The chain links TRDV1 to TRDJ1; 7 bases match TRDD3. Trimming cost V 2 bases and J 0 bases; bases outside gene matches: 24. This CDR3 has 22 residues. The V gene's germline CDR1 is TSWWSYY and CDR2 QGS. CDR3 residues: CALGEWSISDNTVGGYTDKLIF. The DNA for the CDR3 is TGTGCTCTTGGGGAATGGTCGATCAGCGACAATACAGTGGGGGGATACACCGATAAACTCATCTTT.

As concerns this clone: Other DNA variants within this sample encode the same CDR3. CDR3 sequence (DNA): TGTGCCTGTGACACCCTACTGGGGGATACGGTCACCGATAAACTCATCTTT. Its translation: CACDTLLGDTVTDKLIF. This rearrangement joins TRDV2 to TRDJ1; 13 bases map to TRDD3. Germline CDR1 reads GEAIGNYY; CDR2 reads EKD. The CDR3 runs to 17 residues. The trim removed 0 bases at V and 1 base at J, leaving 4 bases unmatched.

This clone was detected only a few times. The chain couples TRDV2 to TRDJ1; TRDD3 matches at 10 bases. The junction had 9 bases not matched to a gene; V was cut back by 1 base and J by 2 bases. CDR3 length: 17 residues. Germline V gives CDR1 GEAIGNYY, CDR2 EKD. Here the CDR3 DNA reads TGTGCCTGTGACACTGCGTGGACTGGGGGATCAACCGATAAACTCATCTTT. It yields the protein CACDTAWTGGSTDKLIF.

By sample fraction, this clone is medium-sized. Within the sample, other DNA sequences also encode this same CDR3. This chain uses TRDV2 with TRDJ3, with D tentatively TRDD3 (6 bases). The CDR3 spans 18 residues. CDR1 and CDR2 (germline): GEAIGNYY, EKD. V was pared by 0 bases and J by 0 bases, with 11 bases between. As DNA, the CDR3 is TGTGCCTGTGACACCTGGGGGTCTAGCTCCTGGGACACCCGACAGATGTTTTTC. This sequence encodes CACDTWGSSSWDTRQMFF.

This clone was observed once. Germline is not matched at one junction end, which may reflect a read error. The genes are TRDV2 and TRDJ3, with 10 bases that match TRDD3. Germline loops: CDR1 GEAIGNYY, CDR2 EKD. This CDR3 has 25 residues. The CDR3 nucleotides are TGTGCCTGTGACACCGTCCCGGGGGATACGGGCATTCCAAGCGACGATACCTGGGACACCCGAAAGATGTTTTTC. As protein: CACDTVPGDTGIPSDDTWDTRKMFF.

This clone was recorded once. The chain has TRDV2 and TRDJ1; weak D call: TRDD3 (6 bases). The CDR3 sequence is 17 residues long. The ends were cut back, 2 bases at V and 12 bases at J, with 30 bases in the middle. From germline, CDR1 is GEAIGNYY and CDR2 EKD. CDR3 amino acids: CACDSRGGKRVADNIIF. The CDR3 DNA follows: TGTGCCTGTGACAGCAGGGGGGGGAAGCGGGTAGCCGATAATATCATCTTT.

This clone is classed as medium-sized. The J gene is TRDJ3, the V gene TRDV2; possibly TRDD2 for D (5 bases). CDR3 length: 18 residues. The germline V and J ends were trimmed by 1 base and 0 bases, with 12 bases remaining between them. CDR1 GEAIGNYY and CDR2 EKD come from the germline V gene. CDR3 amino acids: CACDTLTPSSWDTRQMFF. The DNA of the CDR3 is TGTGCCTGTGACACGTTAACTCCTAGCTCCTGGGACACCCGACAGATGTTTTTC.

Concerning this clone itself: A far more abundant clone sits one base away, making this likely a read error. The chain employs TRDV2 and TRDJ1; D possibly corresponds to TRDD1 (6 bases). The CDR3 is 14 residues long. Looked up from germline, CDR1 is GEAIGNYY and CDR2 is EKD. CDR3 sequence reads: CACDEIYASDKIIF. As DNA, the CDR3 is TGTGCCTGTGACGAAATATACGCGTCCGATAAAATCATCTTT.

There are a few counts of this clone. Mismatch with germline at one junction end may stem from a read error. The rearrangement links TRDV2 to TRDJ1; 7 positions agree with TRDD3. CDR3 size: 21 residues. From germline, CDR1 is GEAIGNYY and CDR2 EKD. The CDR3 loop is CACDPIPYLLGTRPYTDELIF. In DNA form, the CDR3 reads TGTGCCTGTGACCCGATACCTTACTTACTGGGGACCCGTCCGTACACCGATGAACTCATCTTT.

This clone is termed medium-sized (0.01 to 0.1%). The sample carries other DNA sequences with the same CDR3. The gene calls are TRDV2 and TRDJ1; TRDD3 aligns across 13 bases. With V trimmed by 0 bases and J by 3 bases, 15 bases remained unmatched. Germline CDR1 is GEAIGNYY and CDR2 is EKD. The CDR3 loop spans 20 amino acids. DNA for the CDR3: TGTGCCTGTGACACCGTCCTTACTGGGGGATACGGGAGGGATCCCGATAAACTCATCTTT. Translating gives CACDTVLTGGYGRDPDKLIF.

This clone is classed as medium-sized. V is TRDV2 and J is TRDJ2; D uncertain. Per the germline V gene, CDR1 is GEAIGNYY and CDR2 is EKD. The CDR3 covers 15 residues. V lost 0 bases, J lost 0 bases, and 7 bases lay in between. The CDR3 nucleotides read TGTGCCTGTGACACCGTAGAACCTTTGACAGCACAACTCTTCTTT. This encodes CACDTVEPLTAQLFF.

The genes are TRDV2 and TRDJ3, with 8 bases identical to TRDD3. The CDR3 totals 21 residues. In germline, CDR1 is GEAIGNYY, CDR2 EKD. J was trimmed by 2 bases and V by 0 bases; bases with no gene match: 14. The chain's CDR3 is CACDTGLLGGQVAWDTRQMFF. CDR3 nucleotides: TGTGCCTGTGACACCGGGCTACTGGGGGGTCAGGTCGCCTGGGACACCCGACAGATGTTTTTC.

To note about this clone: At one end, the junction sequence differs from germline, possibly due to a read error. The DNA of the CDR3 is TGTGCCTGGGACACCTTGGGGGATACTAATACCGATAAACTCATCTTT. Encoded protein: CAWDTLGDTNTDKLIF. The V call is TRDV2, the J call TRDJ1, with 10 bases lining up with TRDD3. The germline gives CDR1 GEAIGNYY, CDR2 EKD. This CDR3 comprises 16 residues.

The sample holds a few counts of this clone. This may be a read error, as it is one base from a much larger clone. The CDR3 nucleotides are TGTGCCTGTGACACTGTGGGTGCGGGTACGGACATCGATAAACTCATCTTT. Its protein is CACDTVGAGTDIDKLIF. V usage is TRDV2 and J usage is TRDJ1; D gene unclear. The V gene lost 1 base and the J gene lost 4 bases, with 21 bases spanning the gap. Germline V lookup: CDR1 GEAIGNYY, CDR2 EKD. The CDR3 consists of 17 residues.

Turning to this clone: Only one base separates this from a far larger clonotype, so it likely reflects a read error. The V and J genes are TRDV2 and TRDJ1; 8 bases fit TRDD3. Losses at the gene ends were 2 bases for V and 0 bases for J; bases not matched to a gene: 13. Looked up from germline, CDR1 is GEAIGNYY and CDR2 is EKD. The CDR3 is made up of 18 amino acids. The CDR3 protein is CACDRVTRGYKNTDKLIF. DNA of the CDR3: TGTGCCTGTGACAGGGTTACTAGGGGATACAAAAACACCGATAAACTCATCTTT.

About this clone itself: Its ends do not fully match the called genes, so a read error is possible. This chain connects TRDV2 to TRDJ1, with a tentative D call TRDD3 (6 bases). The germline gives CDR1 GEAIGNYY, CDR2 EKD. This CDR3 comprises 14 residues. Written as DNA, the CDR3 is TGTGCCTGTGACAACCTGGGGTCTTCCGATAAAATCATCTTT. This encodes CACDNLGSSDKIIF.